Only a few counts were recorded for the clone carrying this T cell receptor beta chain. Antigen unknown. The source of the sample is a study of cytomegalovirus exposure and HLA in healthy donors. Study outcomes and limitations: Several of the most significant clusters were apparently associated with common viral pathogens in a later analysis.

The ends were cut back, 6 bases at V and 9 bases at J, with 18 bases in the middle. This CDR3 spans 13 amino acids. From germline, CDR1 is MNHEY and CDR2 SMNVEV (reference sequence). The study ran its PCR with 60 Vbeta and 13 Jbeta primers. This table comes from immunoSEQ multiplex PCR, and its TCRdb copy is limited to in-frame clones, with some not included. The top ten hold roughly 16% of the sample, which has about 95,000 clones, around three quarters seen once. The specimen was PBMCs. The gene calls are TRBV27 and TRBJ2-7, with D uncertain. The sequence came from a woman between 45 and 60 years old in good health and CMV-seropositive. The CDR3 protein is CASSEKTARSQYF. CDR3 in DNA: TGTGCCAGCAGCGAGAAAACTGCGAGATCGCAGTACTTC.